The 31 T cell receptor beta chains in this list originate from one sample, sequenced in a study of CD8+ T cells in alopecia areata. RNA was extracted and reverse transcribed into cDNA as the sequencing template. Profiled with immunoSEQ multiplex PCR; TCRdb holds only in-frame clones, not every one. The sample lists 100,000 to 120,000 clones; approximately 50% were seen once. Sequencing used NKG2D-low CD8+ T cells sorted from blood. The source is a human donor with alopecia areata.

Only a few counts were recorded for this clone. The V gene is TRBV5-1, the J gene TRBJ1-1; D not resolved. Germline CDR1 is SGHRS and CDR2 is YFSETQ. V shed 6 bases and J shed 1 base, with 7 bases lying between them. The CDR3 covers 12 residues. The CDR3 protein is CASTEGNTEAFF. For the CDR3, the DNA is TGCGCCAGCACAGAGGGGAACACTGAAGCTTTCTTT.

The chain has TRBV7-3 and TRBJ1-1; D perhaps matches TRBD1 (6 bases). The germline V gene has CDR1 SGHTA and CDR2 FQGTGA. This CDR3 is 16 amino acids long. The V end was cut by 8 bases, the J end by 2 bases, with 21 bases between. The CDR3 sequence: CASAMRGGQSNTEAFF. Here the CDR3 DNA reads TGTGCCAGCGCCATGAGGGGCGGACAGAGTAACACTGAAGCTTTCTTT. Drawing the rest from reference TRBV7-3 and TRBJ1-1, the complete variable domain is GAGVSQTPSNKVTEKGKYVELRCDPISGHTALYWYRQSLGQGPEFLIYFQGTGAADDSGLPNDRFFAVRPEGSVSTLKIQRTERGDSAVYLCASAMRGGQSNTEAFFGQGTRLTVV.

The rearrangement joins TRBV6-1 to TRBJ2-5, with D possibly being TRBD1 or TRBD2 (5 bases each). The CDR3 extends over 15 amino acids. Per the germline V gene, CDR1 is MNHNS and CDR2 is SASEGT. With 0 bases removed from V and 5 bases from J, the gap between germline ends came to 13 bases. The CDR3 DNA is TGTGCCAGCAGTGAAGCTGAGAGGGGTTGGGAGACCCAGTACTTC. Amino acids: CASSEAERGWETQYF.

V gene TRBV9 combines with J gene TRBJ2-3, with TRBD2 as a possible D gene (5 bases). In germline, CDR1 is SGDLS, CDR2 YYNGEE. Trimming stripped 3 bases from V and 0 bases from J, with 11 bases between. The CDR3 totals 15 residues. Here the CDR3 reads CASSGPSPSTDTQYF. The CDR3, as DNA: TGTGCCAGCAGCGGACCTAGCCCGAGCACAGATACGCAGTATTTT.

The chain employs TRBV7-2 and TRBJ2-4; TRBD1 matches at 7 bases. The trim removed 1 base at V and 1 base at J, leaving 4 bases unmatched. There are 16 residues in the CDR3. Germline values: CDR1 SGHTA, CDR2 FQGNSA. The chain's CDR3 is CASSLGGGEAKNIQYF. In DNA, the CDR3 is TGTGCCAGCAGCTTAGGAGGGGGCGAGGCCAAAAACATTCAGTACTTC.

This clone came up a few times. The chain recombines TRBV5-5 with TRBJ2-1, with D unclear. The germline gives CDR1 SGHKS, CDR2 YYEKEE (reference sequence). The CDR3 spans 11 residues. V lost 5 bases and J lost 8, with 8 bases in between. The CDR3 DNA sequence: TGTGCCAGCAGTGGTTTAGATGAGCAGTTCTTC. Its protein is CASSGLDEQFF.

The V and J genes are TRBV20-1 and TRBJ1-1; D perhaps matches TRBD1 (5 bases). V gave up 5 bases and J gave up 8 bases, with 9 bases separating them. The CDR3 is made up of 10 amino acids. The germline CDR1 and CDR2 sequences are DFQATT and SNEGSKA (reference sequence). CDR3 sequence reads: CSAEEGEAFF. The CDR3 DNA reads TGCAGTGCTGAGGAGGGGGAAGCTTTCTTT.

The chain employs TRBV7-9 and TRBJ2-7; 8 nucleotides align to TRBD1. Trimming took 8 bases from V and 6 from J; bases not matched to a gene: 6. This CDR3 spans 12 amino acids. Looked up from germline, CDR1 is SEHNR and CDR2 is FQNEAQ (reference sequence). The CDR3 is CASGQGNPEQYF. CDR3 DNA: TGTGCCAGCGGACAGGGCAACCCCGAGCAGTACTTC.

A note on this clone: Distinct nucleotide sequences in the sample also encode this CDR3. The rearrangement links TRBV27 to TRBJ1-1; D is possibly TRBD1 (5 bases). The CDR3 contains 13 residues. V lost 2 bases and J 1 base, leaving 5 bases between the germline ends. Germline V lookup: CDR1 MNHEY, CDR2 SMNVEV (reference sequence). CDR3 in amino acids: CASSLGGNTEAFF. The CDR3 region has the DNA TGTGCCAGCAGTTTAGGGGGGAACACTGAAGCTTTCTTT.

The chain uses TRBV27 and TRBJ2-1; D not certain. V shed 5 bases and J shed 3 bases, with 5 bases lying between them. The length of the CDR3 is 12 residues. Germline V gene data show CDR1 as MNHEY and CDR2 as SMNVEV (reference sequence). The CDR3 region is CASSINYNEQFF. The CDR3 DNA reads TGTGCCAGCAGTATAAACTACAATGAGCAGTTCTTC.

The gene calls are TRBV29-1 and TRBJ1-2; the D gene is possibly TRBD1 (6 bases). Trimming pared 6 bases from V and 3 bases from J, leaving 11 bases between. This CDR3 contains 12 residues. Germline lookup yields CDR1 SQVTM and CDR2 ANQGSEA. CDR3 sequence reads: CSVLGGDYGYTF. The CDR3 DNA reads TGCAGCGTCCTAGGGGGAGACTATGGCTACACCTTC.

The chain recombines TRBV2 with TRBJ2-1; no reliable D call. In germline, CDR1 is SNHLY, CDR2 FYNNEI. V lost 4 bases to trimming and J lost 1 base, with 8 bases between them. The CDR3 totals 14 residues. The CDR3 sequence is CASSVYQSYNEQFF. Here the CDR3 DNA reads TGTGCCAGCAGTGTGTACCAATCCTACAATGAGCAGTTCTTC.

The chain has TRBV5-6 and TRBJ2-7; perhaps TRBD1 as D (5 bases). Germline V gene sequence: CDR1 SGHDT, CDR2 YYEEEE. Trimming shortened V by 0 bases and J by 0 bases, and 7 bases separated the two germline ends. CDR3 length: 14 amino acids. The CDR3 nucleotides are TGTGCCAGCAGCTTGGGACAGAGCTCCTACGAGCAGTACTTC. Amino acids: CASSLGQSSYEQYF.

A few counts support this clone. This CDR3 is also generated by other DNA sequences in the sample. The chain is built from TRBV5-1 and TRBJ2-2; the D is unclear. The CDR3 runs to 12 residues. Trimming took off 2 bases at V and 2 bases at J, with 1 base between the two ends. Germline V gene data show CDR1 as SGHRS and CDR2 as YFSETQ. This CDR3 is CASSFNTGELFF. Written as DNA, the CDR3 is TGCGCCAGCAGCTTCAACACCGGGGAGCTGTTTTTT.

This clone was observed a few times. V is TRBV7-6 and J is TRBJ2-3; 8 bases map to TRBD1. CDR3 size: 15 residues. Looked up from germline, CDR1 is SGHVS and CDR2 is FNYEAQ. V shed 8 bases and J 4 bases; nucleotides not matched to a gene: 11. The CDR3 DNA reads TGTGCCAGCGGACCCGGGACAGGCCCGCCAGATACGCAGTATTTT. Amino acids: CASGPGTGPPDTQYF. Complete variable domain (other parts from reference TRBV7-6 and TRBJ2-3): GAGVSQSPRYKVTKRGQDVALRCDPISGHVSLYWYRQALGQGPEFLTYFNYEAQQDKSGLPNDRFSAERPEGSISTLTIQRTEQRDSAMYRCASGPGTGPPDTQYFGPGTRLTVL.

CDR3 residues: CASSQEFHTDTQYF. DNA for the CDR3: TGCGCCAGCAGCCAAGAGTTCCACACAGATACGCAGTATTTT. V gene TRBV4-1 combines with J gene TRBJ2-3; D gene uncertain. The CDR3 covers 14 residues. CDR1 MGHRA and CDR2 YSYEKL come from the germline V gene. The V gene lost 0 bases and the J gene lost 2 bases, with 6 bases spanning the gap.

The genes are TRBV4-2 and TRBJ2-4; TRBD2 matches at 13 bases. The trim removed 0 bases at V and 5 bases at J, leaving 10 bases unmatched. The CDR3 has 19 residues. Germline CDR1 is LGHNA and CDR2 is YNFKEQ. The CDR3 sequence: CASSQDGLAGVGPQNIQYF. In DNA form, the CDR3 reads TGTGCCAGCAGCCAAGATGGACTAGCGGGAGTTGGTCCCCAAAACATTCAGTACTTC.

CDR3 sequence: CASSGGQVWGEKLFF. The DNA for the CDR3 is TGTGCCAGCAGTGGAGGACAGGTGTGGGGTGAAAAACTGTTTTTT. This chain links TRBV2 with TRBJ1-4; 7 bases match TRBD1. CDR1 is SNHLY, CDR2 FYNNEI, per germline. The CDR3 spans 15 residues. V was pared by 4 bases and J by 7 bases, with 9 bases of the junction left unmatched.

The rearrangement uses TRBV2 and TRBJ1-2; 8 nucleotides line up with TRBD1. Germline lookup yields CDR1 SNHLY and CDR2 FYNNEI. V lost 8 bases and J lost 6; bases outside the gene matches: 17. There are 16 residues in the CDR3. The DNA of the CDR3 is TGTGCCAGCGTGGGACAGGCCAATTCCAATCTCCATGGCTACACCTTC. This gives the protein CASVGQANSNLHGYTF.

The chain's CDR3 is CASSFGRGEQYF. The CDR3, as DNA: TGTGCCAGCAGTTTTGGTCGAGGCGAGCAGTACTTC. The chain links TRBV27 to TRBJ2-7; D not resolved. V dropped 3 bases and J dropped 6 bases, with 9 bases sitting between them. The CDR3 runs 12 residues. Germline CDR1 is MNHEY and CDR2 is SMNVEV (reference sequence).

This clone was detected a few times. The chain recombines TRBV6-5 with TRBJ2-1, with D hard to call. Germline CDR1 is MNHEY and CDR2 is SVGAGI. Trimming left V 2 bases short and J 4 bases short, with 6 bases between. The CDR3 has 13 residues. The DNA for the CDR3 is TGTGCCAGCAGTTACCGGGTGTACAATGAGCAGTTCTTC. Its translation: CASSYRVYNEQFF.

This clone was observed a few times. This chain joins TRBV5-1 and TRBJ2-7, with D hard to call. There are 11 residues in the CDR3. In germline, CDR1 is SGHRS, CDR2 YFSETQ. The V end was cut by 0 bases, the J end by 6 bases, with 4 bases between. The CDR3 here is CASSLGREQYF. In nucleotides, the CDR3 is TGCGCCAGCAGCTTGGGACGCGAGCAGTACTTC. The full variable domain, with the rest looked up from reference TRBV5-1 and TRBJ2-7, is KAGVTQTPRYLIKTRGQQVTLSCSPISGHRSVSWYQQTPGQGLQFLFEYFSETQRNKGNFPGRFSGRQFSNSRSEMNVSTLELGDSALYLCASSLGREQYFGPGTRLTVT.

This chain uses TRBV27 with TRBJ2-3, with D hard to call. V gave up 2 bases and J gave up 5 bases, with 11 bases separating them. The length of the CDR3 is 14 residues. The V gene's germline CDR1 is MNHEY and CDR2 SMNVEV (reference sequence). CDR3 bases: TGTGCCAGCAGTTTACCTTCCAGGATAGATACGCAGTATTTT. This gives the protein CASSLPSRIDTQYF.

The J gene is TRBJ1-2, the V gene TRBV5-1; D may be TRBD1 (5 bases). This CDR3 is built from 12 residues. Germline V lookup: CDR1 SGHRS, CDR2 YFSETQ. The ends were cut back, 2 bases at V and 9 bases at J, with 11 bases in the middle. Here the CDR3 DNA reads TGCGCCAGCAGCTTTTCGGGGCCTCGCTACACCTTC. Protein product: CASSFSGPRYTF.

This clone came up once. In DNA, the CDR3 is TGTGCCAGCAGCTTATTAGTACTATCTGATACCTACAATGAGCAGTTCTTC. Translation: CASSLLVLSDTYNEQFF. J is TRBJ2-1 and V is TRBV7-2; D not certain. CDR3 length: 17 amino acids. Trimming took off 2 bases at V and 2 bases at J, with 16 bases between the two ends. From germline, CDR1 is SGHTA and CDR2 FQGNSA.

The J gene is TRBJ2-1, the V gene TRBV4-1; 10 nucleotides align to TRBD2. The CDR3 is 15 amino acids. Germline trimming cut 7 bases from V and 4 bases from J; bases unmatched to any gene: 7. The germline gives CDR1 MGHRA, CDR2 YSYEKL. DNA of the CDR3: TGCGCCAGCAACCCAAGGACTAGCGGATACAATGAGCAGTTCTTC. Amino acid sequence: CASNPRTSGYNEQFF.

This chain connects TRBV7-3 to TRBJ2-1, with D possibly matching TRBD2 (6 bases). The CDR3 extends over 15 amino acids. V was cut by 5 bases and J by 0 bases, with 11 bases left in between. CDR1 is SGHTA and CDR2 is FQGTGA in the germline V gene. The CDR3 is CASSTAGSSYNEQFF. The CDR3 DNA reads TGTGCCAGCAGCACAGCGGGTTCCTCCTACAATGAGCAGTTCTTC.

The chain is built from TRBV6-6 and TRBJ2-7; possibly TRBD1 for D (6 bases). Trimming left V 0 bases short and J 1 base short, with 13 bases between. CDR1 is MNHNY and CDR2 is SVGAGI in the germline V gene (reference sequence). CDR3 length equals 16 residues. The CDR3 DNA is TGTGCCAGCAGTTACTCCCGACAGGAACCTTCCTACGAGCAGTACTTC. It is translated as CASSYSRQEPSYEQYF.

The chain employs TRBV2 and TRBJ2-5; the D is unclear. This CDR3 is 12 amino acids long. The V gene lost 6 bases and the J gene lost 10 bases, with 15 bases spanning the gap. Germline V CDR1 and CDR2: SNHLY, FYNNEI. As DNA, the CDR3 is TGTGCCAGCAGCCCAGACACCAACCGCCAGTACTTC. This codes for CASSPDTNRQYF.

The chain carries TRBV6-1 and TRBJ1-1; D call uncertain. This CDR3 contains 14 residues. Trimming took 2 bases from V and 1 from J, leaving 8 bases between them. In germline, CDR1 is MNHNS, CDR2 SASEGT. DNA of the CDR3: TGTGCCAGCAGTGAAAGGGCCGGGAACACTGAAGCTTTCTTT. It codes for CASSERAGNTEAFF.

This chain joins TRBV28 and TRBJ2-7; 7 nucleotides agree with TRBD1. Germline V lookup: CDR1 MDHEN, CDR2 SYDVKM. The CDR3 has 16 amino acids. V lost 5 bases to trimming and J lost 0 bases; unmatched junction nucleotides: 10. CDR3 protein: CASSMRQGTGSYEQYF. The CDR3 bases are TGTGCCAGCAGTATGCGACAGGGAACGGGCTCCTACGAGCAGTACTTC.